This T cell receptor beta chain was identified in a study of human T cells and chemical hapten exposure. With regard to this clonotype: The target antigen is unknown.

General observations from the study: The immune response of these alopecia patients might not match healthy individuals'.

TCRdb fed the RACE reads into MiXCR, producing one record per CDR3 protein. The top ten clones hold 2.5% to 3.5% of a sample with under 200,000 distinct CDR3 sequences, around 30% of them seen once. The time point was: pre-sensitization, week 0. Stated treatment: therapeutic diphenylcyclopropenone sensitization with weekly scalp DPC. The source material was whole blood, sampled in connection with sensitization to the hapten diphenylcyclopropenone (DPC). The source of this sequence is a woman in her 30s with alopecia areata. Some clones in this sample may be carry-over from other donors' samples.

CDR3 in DNA: TGTGCCATCAGTGCTGGGAGCTCTGGAAACACCATATATTTT. Residues: CAISAGSSGNTIYF. The chain carries TRBV10-3 and TRBJ1-3; no clear D gene. CDR1 and CDR2 from the germline V gene are ENHRY and SYGVKD. The V gene lost 4 bases and the J gene lost 0 bases, with 7 bases spanning the gap. The CDR3 contains 14 residues.